The 27 T cell receptor beta chains presented below share a single source sample, sequenced in a study of cytomegalovirus exposure and HLA in healthy donors. Here immunoSEQ multiplex PCR was the method, and the copy in TCRdb shows in-frame clones only, minus some. Altogether hundreds of thousands of clones are present, around 86% being singletons, with the ten largest covering about 0.8%. The source material was PBMCs. The receptors originated from a woman younger than 30 in good health and CMV-seronegative.

The chain has TRBV28 and TRBJ2-7; TRBD1 matches 7 bases. V was clipped by 11 bases and J by 4 bases; unmatched bases: 8. Looked up from germline, CDR1 is MDHEN and CDR2 is SYDVKM. CDR3 length equals 12 residues. Here the CDR3 DNA reads TGTGCCGCCACCACAGGGGTTTACGAGCAGTACTTC. This sequence encodes CAATTGVYEQYF.

This chain connects TRBV6-4 to TRBJ1-1; D perhaps matches TRBD1 (5 bases). There are 17 residues in the CDR3. V gave up 3 bases and J gave up 4 bases, with 21 bases separating them. Germline CDR1 is MRHNA and CDR2 is SNTAGT. This CDR3 is CASSEVPLSVGGTEAFF. In DNA form, the CDR3 reads TGTGCCAGCAGTGAAGTCCCCCTGTCGGTGGGGGGCACTGAAGCTTTCTTT.

The rearrangement joins TRBV19 to TRBJ1-5; D is undetermined. CDR3 length: 15 residues. Germline CDR1 LNHDA, CDR2 SQIVND (reference sequence). Between the trimmed V and J ends, which lost 3 bases and 4 bases, there was a span of 13 bases. CDR3 sequence: CASSIGVGPNQPQHF. Written as DNA, the CDR3 is TGTGCCAGTAGTATCGGGGTGGGTCCGAATCAGCCCCAGCATTTT.

The CDR3 sequence: CAWREATGQETQYF. For the CDR3, the DNA is TGTGCCTGGAGAGAGGCGACAGGCCAAGAGACCCAGTACTTC. The chain carries TRBV30 and TRBJ2-5, with D perhaps TRBD1 (6 bases). This CDR3 has 14 amino acids. Per the germline V gene, CDR1 is GTSNPN and CDR2 is SVGIG (reference sequence). Trimming took off 3 bases at V and 1 base at J, with 12 bases between the two ends.

The CDR3 DNA sequence: TGCGCCAGCAGTCGATTAGGGACTAGCCATAATGAGCAGTTCTTC. This codes for CASSRLGTSHNEQFF. The gene calls are TRBV23-1 and TRBJ2-1; 9 nucleotides agree with TRBD2. TRBV23-1 is recorded as an ORF, its role being uncertain. CDR3 size: 15 residues. V was pared by 4 bases and J by 7 bases, with 8 bases of the junction left unmatched.

V usage is TRBV4-1 and J usage is TRBJ2-3; 8 nucleotides agree with TRBD2. The germline gives CDR1 MGHRA, CDR2 YSYEKL. Trimming took 5 bases from V and 3 from J; bases not matched to a gene: 10. The CDR3 sequence is 16 residues long. The CDR3 nucleotides read TGCGCCAGCAGCGAAGGGACTAGGGGGTGGACAGATACGCAGTATTTT. Encoded protein: CASSEGTRGWTDTQYF.

The chain is built from TRBV12-1 and TRBJ1-6; the table's D call, TRBD1, has no DNA check behind it. TRBV12-1 is termed a pseudogene. The CDR3 totals 17 residues. CDR3 in amino acids: CASSLGQGVDYNSPLHF. The CDR3 DNA reads as TGTGCCAGCAGCTTGGGGCAGGGGGTAGATTATAATTCACCCCTCCACTTT.

This chain joins TRBV6-6 and TRBJ2-3; D remains unclear. Germline lookup yields CDR1 MNHNY and CDR2 SVGAGI (reference sequence). Trimming removed 5 bases from V and 6 bases from J, with 18 bases in between. This CDR3 comprises 15 residues. The CDR3 sequence: CASSAQTSVTDTQYF. Written as DNA, the CDR3 is TGTGCCAGCAGTGCCCAGACTTCTGTCACGGATACGCAGTATTTT.

The rearrangement links TRBV2 to TRBJ2-1, with TRBD2 matching over 16 bases. The CDR3 spans 17 residues. The germline gives CDR1 SNHLY, CDR2 FYNNEI. Unmatched junction bases numbered 8, after V lost 5 bases and J lost 7 bases. This chain's CDR3 is CASSQGTSGRAGNEQFF. Written as DNA, the CDR3 is TGTGCCAGCAGTCAGGGGACTAGCGGGAGGGCCGGGAATGAGCAGTTCTTC.

This sequence joins TRBV9 and TRBJ2-3, with D possibly being TRBD2 (6 bases). CDR1 SGDLS and CDR2 YYNGEE come from the germline V gene. Between the trimmed V and J ends, which lost 4 bases and 2 bases, there was a span of 17 bases. The CDR3 length is 16 residues. In DNA form, the CDR3 reads TGTGCCAGCAGCTACTCCGGGACTGGGACCACAGATACGCAGTATTTT. Protein sequence: CASSYSGTGTTDTQYF.

The rearrangement links TRBV30 to TRBJ2-1, with 14 bases aligning to TRBD2. The trim removed 1 base at V and 3 bases at J, leaving 17 bases unmatched. The CDR3 has 21 amino acids. From germline, CDR1 is GTSNPN and CDR2 SVGIG (reference sequence). CDR3 DNA: TGTGCCTGGAGTGCCCCTTCCGAGACTAGCGGGAGGGCCGGGGGCTACAATGAGCAGTTCTTC. Its protein product is CAWSAPSETSGRAGGYNEQFF.

J is TRBJ1-3 and V is TRBV2; D uncertain. Germline assignment: CDR1 SNHLY and CDR2 FYNNEI. V lost 3 bases to trimming and J lost 0 bases, with 15 bases between them. The CDR3 totals 17 residues. The CDR3 nucleotides read TGTGCCAGCAGTGAGATTGTGCCGTACAGCTCTGGAAACACCATATATTTT. This sequence encodes CASSEIVPYSSGNTIYF.

The V and J genes are TRBV28 and TRBJ2-5, with 7 bases aligning to TRBD1. The junction had 8 bases not matched to a gene; V was cut back by 8 bases and J by 5 bases. CDR1 and CDR2 (germline): MDHEN, SYDVKM. The CDR3 contains 13 residues. This CDR3 reads CASQKGARETQYF. CDR3 sequence (DNA): TGTGCCAGCCAAAAGGGGGCGCGGGAGACCCAGTACTTC.

The chain is built from TRBV6-5 and TRBJ1-4, with 7 nucleotides matching TRBD1. Germline values: CDR1 MNHEY, CDR2 SVGAGI. The CDR3 loop spans 14 amino acids. The V gene end was trimmed by 6 bases and the J gene end by 7 bases; junction bases not matched to a gene: 8. The DNA of the CDR3 is TGTGCCAGCAGCTCCGACAGGGTCGGTGAAAAACTGTTTTTT. This encodes CASSSDRVGEKLFF.

The chain employs TRBV6-1 and TRBJ1-5; possibly TRBD1 for D (5 bases). Trimming left V 7 bases short and J 6 bases short, with 16 bases between. CDR3 length equals 14 residues. Germline V gene lookup returns CDR1 MNHNS and CDR2 SASEGT. CDR3 nucleotides: TGTGCCAGCACCCCCAACGGGAGGGGTCAGCCCCAGCATTTT. Protein product: CASTPNGRGQPQHF.

This rearrangement joins TRBV7-2 to TRBJ2-7; the match to TRBD2 covers 10 bases. CDR3 length equals 15 residues. With V trimmed by 10 bases and J by 0 bases, 9 bases remained unmatched. Germline CDR1 is SGHTA and CDR2 is FQGNSA. The CDR3: CATRVGLASSYEQYF. The CDR3, as DNA: TGTGCCACCCGAGTGGGACTAGCGAGCTCCTACGAGCAGTACTTC.

V is TRBV19 and J is TRBJ1-2; D might be TRBD1 (6 bases). Germline CDR1 LNHDA, CDR2 SQIVND (reference sequence). This CDR3 comprises 13 residues. V was trimmed by 5 bases and J by 0 bases, leaving 7 bases between them. CDR3 DNA: TGTGCCAGTAGTCGGGACACTAACTATGGCTACACCTTC. The encoded protein is CASSRDTNYGYTF. Filled out from reference TRBV19 and TRBJ1-2, the complete variable domain reads DGGITQSPKYLFRKEGQNVTLSCEQNLNHDAMYWYRQDPGQGLRLIYYSQIVNDFQKGDIAEGYSVSREKKESFPLTVTSAQKNPTAFYLCASSRDTNYGYTFGSGTRLTVV.

The CDR3 sequence: CASSPIRGSGYEQYF. Here the CDR3 DNA reads TGTGCCAGCAGTCCGATAAGGGGCTCGGGTTACGAGCAGTACTTC. The rearrangement links TRBV28 to TRBJ2-7, with D perhaps TRBD1 (5 bases). Germline V lookup: CDR1 MDHEN, CDR2 SYDVKM. Trimming removed 5 bases at V and 4 bases at J, with 18 bases between. The CDR3 extends over 15 amino acids.

The rearrangement joins TRBV6-5 to TRBJ1-2, with TRBD1 matching over 10 bases. The V segment lost 0 bases and the J segment 7 bases; nucleotides outside the gene matches: 5. Germline CDR1 MNHEY, CDR2 SVGAGI. The CDR3 extends over 15 amino acids. CDR3 amino acids: CASSYSDRGLSGYTF. CDR3 bases: TGTGCCAGCAGTTACTCAGACAGGGGGCTGAGTGGCTACACCTTC.

The CDR3 is CSVGPGTSGAISSYNEQFF. The CDR3 nucleotides are TGCAGCGTCGGACCGGGGACTAGCGGGGCTATTAGCTCCTACAATGAGCAGTTCTTC. The rearrangement uses TRBV29-1 and TRBJ2-1; the match to TRBD2 covers 13 bases. This CDR3 comprises 19 residues. Looked up from germline, CDR1 is SQVTM and CDR2 is ANQGSEA. J was trimmed by 0 bases and V by 6 bases; bases with no gene match: 14.

This clone was seen just once. The chain couples TRBV9 to TRBJ1-2; TRBD1 aligns across 7 bases. The ends lost 0 bases at V and 6 bases at J; junction bases unmatched: 5. Per germline, CDR1 SGDLS and CDR2 YYNGEE. The CDR3 contains 14 residues. The CDR3 coding sequence is TGTGCCAGCAGCGTAGAAACAGGGGCCGATGGCTACACCTTC. Translation gives CASSVETGADGYTF.

A few counts support this clone. The V call is TRBV6-5, the J call TRBJ1-1; 7 bases match TRBD1. The junction had 2 bases not matched to a gene; V was cut back by 5 bases and J by 5 bases. The germline gives CDR1 MNHEY, CDR2 SVGAGI. The CDR3 consists of 12 residues. This CDR3 reads CASSAGGTEAFF. CDR3 coding DNA: TGTGCCAGCAGTGCAGGGGGGACTGAAGCTTTCTTT.

J is TRBJ2-2 and V is TRBV28, with TRBD1 matching 7 bases. J gave up 4 bases and V 5 bases, and 10 bases lay outside the gene matches. The V gene's germline CDR1 is MDHEN and CDR2 SYDVKM. The CDR3 extends over 16 amino acids. Here the CDR3 reads CASSPHTGVVTGELFF. For the CDR3, the DNA is TGTGCCAGCAGTCCCCATACAGGGGTAGTCACCGGGGAGCTGTTTTTT.

The sample holds a few counts of this clone. CDR3 residues: CAWSTSGSSEAFF. CDR3 coding DNA: TGTGCCTGGAGCACATCAGGGTCGTCTGAAGCTTTCTTT. The J gene is TRBJ1-1, the V gene TRBV30; a weak D match, TRBD1 (5 bases). This CDR3 spans 13 amino acids. Germline V gene sequence: CDR1 GTSNPN, CDR2 SVGIG (reference sequence). Trimming took 3 bases from V and 6 from J, leaving 14 bases between them.

The J gene is TRBJ2-5, the V gene TRBV2; D uncertain. This CDR3 comprises 14 residues. Germline loops: CDR1 SNHLY, CDR2 FYNNEI. The V end was cut by 2 bases, the J end by 1 base, with 8 bases between. The CDR3 here is CASSESLFQETQYF. The CDR3, as DNA: TGTGCCAGCAGTGAATCTCTCTTCCAAGAGACCCAGTACTTC.

In DNA, the CDR3 is TGCGCCAGCAGCTTGGAGTGGCCAGGGAGGGAGACCCAGTACTTC. It translates to CASSLEWPGRETQYF. This chain links TRBV5-1 with TRBJ2-5; TRBD2 might be the D (6 bases). This CDR3 contains 15 residues. Germline CDR1 SGHRS, CDR2 YFSETQ. V was pared by 0 bases and J by 5 bases, with 14 bases between. Combining the CDR3 with reference TRBV5-1 and TRBJ2-5 gives the whole variable domain KAGVTQTPRYLIKTRGQQVTLSCSPISGHRSVSWYQQTPGQGLQFLFEYFSETQRNKGNFPGRFSGRQFSNSRSEMNVSTLELGDSALYLCASSLEWPGRETQYFGPGTRLLVL.

The chain combines TRBV27 with TRBJ2-1; no firm D call. Germline CDR1 and CDR2: MNHEY and SMNVEV (reference sequence). Between the trimmed V and J ends, which lost 10 bases and 3 bases, there was a span of 16 bases. The length of the CDR3 is 14 residues. Here the CDR3 DNA reads TGTGCCACCCACAAGATCGCCAGCTACAATGAGCAGTTCTTC. This translates into CATHKIASYNEQFF.